This TCR beta chain originates from a study of shared clonotypes between healthy human individuals. Regarding the study as a whole: In this cohort, only blood was sampled, and tissue repertoires likely differ.

Memory CD4+ cells were the fraction left after CD45RA+ naive selection. The V end was cut by 0 bases, the J end by 0 bases, with 12 bases between. CDR1 and CDR2 (germline): SGHRS, YFSETQ. The CDR3 is made up of 16 amino acids. Clones were read by immunoSEQ multiplex PCR, and TCRdb kept only the in-frame ones, dropping some. The table records over a million clones, approximately 97% of them present only once. For this clone: Its specificity is not known.

This chain uses TRBV5-1 with TRBJ1-1; weak D call: TRBD1 (6 bases). The receptor's source is a man aged 25-45 years in good health. Sequenced input: naive CD4+ T cells sorted from blood. Subset reported: CD45RA+ positively selected. The CDR3: CASSLVTGLMNTEAFF. The CDR3, as DNA: TGCGCCAGCAGCTTGGTTACAGGGCTGATGAACACTGAAGCTTTCTTT.